Following are 29 T cell receptor beta chains from one sample sequenced in a study of T cells after yellow fever vaccination. TCRdb re-derived calls from the 5' RACE reads in MiXCR, one entry per CDR3 protein. The sample has approximately 250,000 distinct CDR3 sequences; roughly 3.5% are singletons. This sample comprised PBMCs, obtained 15 days after the yellow fever booster vaccination. The receptors shown here come from a man aged 18 to 29 who received the YFV17D yellow fever vaccine.

This clonotype was seen at least ten times. V is TRBV14 and J is TRBJ2-1; a possible D gene is TRBD1 (6 bases). CDR3 length: 16 residues. Per germline, CDR1 SGHDN and CDR2 FVKESK. Trimming pared 1 base from V and 3 bases from J, leaving 13 bases between. This CDR3 reads CASSQALGANYNEQFF. CDR3 coding DNA: TGTGCCAGCAGCCAAGCTCTGGGGGCCAACTACAATGAGCAGTTCTTC.

This clonotype was picked up many times. The chain has TRBV20-1 and TRBJ2-7, with D possibly called TRBD1 or TRBD2 (5 bases each). The germline CDR1 and CDR2 sequences are DFQATT and SNEGSKA (reference sequence). The CDR3 is 14 residues long. The CDR3 reads CTPWRAMGAYEQYV. In DNA form, the CDR3 reads TGCACTCCGTGGCGTGCAATGGGGGCCTACGAGCAGTACGTC.

The CDR3 sequence: CASSFPIGQGRENTEAFF. The DNA for the CDR3 is TGTGCCAGCAGTTTTCCCATCGGACAGGGCAGGGAGAACACTGAAGCTTTCTTT. The rearrangement joins TRBV12-3 or TRBV12-4 to TRBJ1-1; 8 nucleotides agree with TRBD1. V lost 3 bases, J lost 1 base, and 13 bases stayed unmatched. This CDR3 region has 18 residues.

Many counts were recorded for this clonotype. The V call is TRBV20-1, the J call TRBJ2-5; 9 bases fit TRBD2. This CDR3 is 15 amino acids long. Trimming removed 6 bases from V and 4 bases from J; junction bases left unmatched: 12. Germline V lookup: CDR1 DFQATT, CDR2 SNEGSKA (reference sequence). As DNA, the CDR3 is TGCAGTGCGATCGGGGCGGGGGGGCACTTAGAGACCCAGTACTTC. It codes for CSAIGAGGHLETQYF.

J is TRBJ1-2 and V is TRBV29-1; maybe TRBD1 (5 bases). V was cut by 6 bases and J by 5 bases, with 19 bases left in between. The CDR3 is 14 amino acids. Germline values: CDR1 SQVTM, CDR2 ANQGSEA. The CDR3 nucleotides are TGCAGCGTGGGGGGGGGTATCAGCCCATATGGCTACACCTTC. It codes for CSVGGGISPYGYTF.

There are many counts of this clonotype. Here the CDR3 DNA reads TGCGCCAGCAGCTTGGCCCTAGCGGGGGCCGGGTGGGAGACCCAGTACTTC. Its translation is CASSLALAGAGWETQYF. V gene TRBV5-1 combines with J gene TRBJ2-5, with 10 bases matching TRBD2. V was pared by 0 bases and J by 5 bases, with 10 bases of the junction left unmatched. Germline CDR1 and CDR2: SGHRS and YFSETQ. The CDR3 has 17 residues. Together with reference TRBV5-1 and TRBJ2-5, the CDR3 gives the full variable domain: KAGVTQTPRYLIKTRGQQVTLSCSPISGHRSVSWYQQTPGQGLQFLFEYFSETQRNKGNFPGRFSGRQFSNSRSEMNVSTLELGDSALYLCASSLALAGAGWETQYFGPGTRLLVL.

At least ten counts were recorded for this clonotype. The chain employs TRBV5-5 and TRBJ2-5; 7 bases match TRBD1. The germline V gene encodes CDR1 SGHKS and CDR2 YYEKEE (reference sequence). The CDR3 contains 16 residues. V dropped 3 bases and J dropped 4; count of bases not matched to a gene: 12. For the CDR3, the DNA is TGTGCCAGCAGCTCCCGACGACAGGACAGGATAGAGACCCAGTACTTC. Translating it yields CASSSRRQDRIETQYF.

This clonotype was recorded at least ten times. The chain combines TRBV5-1 with TRBJ2-5; 9 bases align to TRBD2. The CDR3 is 16 residues long. From germline, CDR1 is SGHRS and CDR2 YFSETQ. J gave up 2 bases and V 4 bases, and 9 bases lay outside the gene matches. CDR3 sequence reads: CASSVLGLAFQETQYF. CDR3 in DNA: TGCGCCAGCAGCGTACTGGGACTAGCATTTCAAGAGACCCAGTACTTC.

This clonotype was counted many times. V gene TRBV7-2 combines with J gene TRBJ2-1; 12 nucleotides match TRBD2. The CDR3 loop spans 17 amino acids. Germline lookup yields CDR1 SGHTA and CDR2 FQGNSA. J gave up 2 bases and V 5 bases, and 7 bases lay outside the gene matches. CDR3 region: CASSISSGGATYNEQFF. DNA for the CDR3: TGTGCCAGCAGCATCTCTAGCGGGGGGGCCACCTACAATGAGCAGTTCTTC.

This clonotype showed up many times. The J gene is TRBJ2-5, the V gene TRBV12-3 or TRBV12-4, with D possibly being TRBD2 (7 bases). The CDR3 is 14 residues long. Trimming removed 7 bases from V and 4 bases from J, with 16 bases in between. For the CDR3, the DNA is TGTGCCAGCACCAAGAGGGGGGGAGGAGAGACCCAGTACTTC. Its protein product is CASTKRGGGETQYF.

This clonotype was seen many times. This chain links TRBV6-1 with TRBJ1-1; D may be TRBD1 (5 bases). V was cut by 5 bases and J by 0 bases, with 7 bases left in between. Per the germline V gene, CDR1 is MNHNS and CDR2 is SASEGT. The CDR3 is 13 amino acids. CDR3 in amino acids: CASSRQLNTEAFF. The CDR3 coding sequence is TGTGCCAGCAGTCGACAGTTGAACACTGAAGCTTTCTTT.

This clonotype was counted at least ten times. The V gene is TRBV12-3 or TRBV12-4, the J gene TRBJ1-1, with 8 bases fitting TRBD1. The CDR3 sequence is 14 residues long. Losses at the gene ends were 6 bases for V and 4 bases for J; bases not matched to a gene: 7. CDR3 in amino acids: CASRPQGVPTEAFF. The CDR3 bases are TGTGCCAGCAGACCACAGGGGGTCCCCACTGAAGCTTTCTTT.

In its sample, this clonotype was seen many times. This chain links TRBV12-3 or TRBV12-4 with TRBJ1-2; D gene ambiguous. The CDR3 is 15 residues long. V was pared by 1 base and J by 2 bases, with 11 bases between. DNA for the CDR3: TGTGCCAGCAGTTTAGGCTCCAGAAGCAACTATGGCTACACCTTC. Its protein is CASSLGSRSNYGYTF.

This clonotype came up many times. The chain recombines TRBV28 with TRBJ2-5; D remains ambiguous. This CDR3 contains 12 residues. V lost 7 bases and J 3 bases, leaving 9 bases between the germline ends. Looked up from germline, CDR1 is MDHEN and CDR2 is SYDVKM. The CDR3 nucleotides read TGTGCCAGCAACGAGGCTGAAGAGACCCAGTACTTC. The encoded protein is CASNEAEETQYF. Full variable domain (outside the CDR3, taken from reference TRBV28 and TRBJ2-5): DVKVTQSSRYLVKRTGEKVFLECVQDMDHENMFWYRQDPGLGLRLIYFSYDVKMKEKGDIPEGYSVSREKKERFSLILESASTNQTSMYLCASNEAEETQYFGPGTRLLVL.

In this sample, this clonotype turned up many times. This chain joins TRBV5-4 and TRBJ2-7, with TRBD2 as a possible D gene (5 bases). The CDR3 is made up of 13 amino acids. In germline, CDR1 is SGHNT, CDR2 YYREEE (reference sequence). Trimming left V 0 bases short and J 6 bases short, with 10 bases between. The CDR3 coding sequence is TGTGCCAGCAGCTTGGGACTACCGGGCGAGCAGTACTTC. It encodes CASSLGLPGEQYF.

This clonotype was counted ten times or more. This chain uses TRBV20-1 with TRBJ2-7; 9 bases match TRBD2. After removal of 4 bases from V and 1 base from J, the junction contained 5 bases not matched to a gene. The CDR3 is 14 amino acids. In germline, CDR1 is DFQATT, CDR2 SNEGSKA (reference sequence). The CDR3 DNA reads as TGCAGTGCTATTATAGCGGGGGAATCCTACGAGCAGTACGTC. This sequence encodes CSAIIAGESYEQYV.

This clonotype showed up many times. The J gene is TRBJ2-3, the V gene TRBV10-2; TRBD1 matches 7 bases. V lost 6 bases to trimming and J lost 1 base; unmatched junction nucleotides: 7. This CDR3 is 15 amino acids long. Germline CDR1 is WSHSY and CDR2 is SAAADI. Here the CDR3 reads CASRGDGQGTDTQYF. DNA for the CDR3: TGCGCCAGCAGAGGGGACGGACAGGGCACAGATACGCAGTATTTT.

This clonotype appeared many times. The genes are TRBV7-9 and TRBJ2-4; D tentatively reads TRBD1 or TRBD2 (6 bases each). The V end lost 5 bases, the J end lost 2 bases, and 19 bases lay between the germline ends. The CDR3 loop spans 17 amino acids. The V gene's germline CDR1 is SEHNR and CDR2 FQNEAQ (reference sequence). CDR3 sequence (DNA): TGTGCCAGCAGCCCAGGGTTAACCGGGGGCTCCAAAAACATTCAGTACTTC. Its translation is CASSPGLTGGSKNIQYF.

The chain employs TRBV12-3 or TRBV12-4 and TRBJ2-7; tentatively, D is TRBD1 (6 bases). The CDR3 is made up of 15 amino acids. V shed 6 bases and J shed 8 bases, with 23 bases lying between them. DNA for the CDR3: TGTGCCAGCAGCCCCCCCCAGGGGCCAGGAGACCAGCAGTACTTC. It translates to CASSPPQGPGDQQYF.

In its sample, this clonotype was seen many times. The V gene is TRBV6-4, the J gene TRBJ2-1; the match to TRBD1 covers 7 bases. The CDR3 is made up of 14 amino acids. Trimming at V came to 2 bases and at J to 6 bases, leaving 4 bases not matched to a gene. Germline V gene sequence: CDR1 MRHNA, CDR2 SNTAGT. The CDR3 spells CASSDTGESNEQFF. CDR3 in DNA: TGTGCCAGCAGTGACACAGGGGAGTCCAATGAGCAGTTCTTC.

Only a few counts were recorded for this clonotype. The chain has TRBV30 and TRBJ2-3; D is possibly TRBD2 (5 bases). Trimming left V 1 base short and J 6 bases short, with 11 bases between. Germline CDR1 is GTSNPN and CDR2 is SVGIG (reference sequence). This CDR3 has 13 residues. CDR3 amino acids: CAWSAGITDTQYF. The CDR3 DNA sequence: TGTGCCTGGAGTGCGGGGATAACCGATACGCAGTATTTT.

Many counts were recorded for this clonotype. The chain recombines TRBV6-5 with TRBJ1-5; no firm D call. Per the germline V gene, CDR1 is MNHEY and CDR2 is SVGAGI. V lost 6 bases, J lost 2 bases, and 14 bases lay in between. The CDR3 runs to 15 residues. CDR3 nucleotide sequence: TGTGCCAGCAGCCCCAATTGGGTGGGCAATCAGCCCCAGCATTTT. The encoded protein is CASSPNWVGNQPQHF.

This clonotype was recorded at least ten times. The chain recombines TRBV6-2 or TRBV6-3 with TRBJ2-7; D not resolved. The CDR3 contains 12 residues. The ends were cut back, 2 bases at V and 7 bases at J, with 9 bases in the middle. Germline V gives CDR1 MNHEY, CDR2 SVGEGT. In nucleotides, the CDR3 is TGTGCCAGCAGTTACCCTCCCCCTGAGCAGTACTTC. Protein sequence: CASSYPPPEQYF.

This clonotype appeared many times. The chain uses TRBV7-2 and TRBJ2-6, with TRBD1 matching over 11 bases. V dropped 0 bases and J dropped 3; count of bases not matched to a gene: 4. The length of the CDR3 is 18 residues. Germline V CDR1 and CDR2: SGHTA, FQGNSA. CDR3 in DNA: TGTGCCAGCAGCTTAGCCGGGACAGGGGGAGGTGGGGCCAACGTCCTGACTTTC. Translation: CASSLAGTGGGGANVLTF.

A note on this clonotype: This may stem from a read error, because a much larger clone lies one nucleotide away. The chain recombines TRBV29-1 with TRBJ2-7; 8 positions agree with TRBD1. In germline, CDR1 is SQVTM, CDR2 ANQGSEA. This CDR3 is 12 amino acids long. The junction had 3 bases not matched to a gene; V was cut back by 3 bases and J by 5 bases. The CDR3 loop is CSVDSGGHEQYF. The CDR3 nucleotides are TGCAGCGTTGATTCAGGGGGCCACGAGCAGTACTTC.

In this sample, this clonotype turned up many times. The rearrangement uses TRBV24-1 and TRBJ1-2; tentatively, D is TRBD1 (5 bases). Deletions cut 7 bases from V and 8 bases from J, with 19 bases between. This CDR3 region has 14 residues. Per the germline V gene, CDR1 is KGHDR and CDR2 is SFDVKD. CDR3 protein: CATSHGGVLRGYTF. CDR3 sequence (DNA): TGTGCCACCAGCCATGGGGGGGTACTTCGAGGCTACACCTTC.

This clonotype occurred a few times. The chain carries TRBV3-1 and TRBJ2-7, with TRBD1 matching over 9 bases. This CDR3 has 14 residues. Trimming at V came to 3 bases and at J to 3 bases, leaving 3 bases not matched to a gene. Germline V gene data show CDR1 as LGHDT and CDR2 as YNNKEL (reference sequence). DNA of the CDR3: TGTGCCAGCAGCCACCGGGACAGGGACTACGAGCAGTACTTC. Its translation: CASSHRDRDYEQYF.

This clonotype was picked up many times. CDR3 in amino acids: CASSLMPYGYTF. CDR3 in DNA: TGTGCCAGCAGCTTAATGCCCTATGGCTACACCTTC. V is TRBV7-2 and J is TRBJ1-2; no clear D gene. V lost 2 bases and J 4 bases, leaving 5 bases between the germline ends. The CDR3 is made up of 12 amino acids. The germline V gene has CDR1 SGHTA and CDR2 FQGNSA.

A remark on this clonotype: This clone may be a read error of a much larger clone one base away. This sequence joins TRBV18 and TRBJ1-2; D remains unclear. This CDR3 spans 13 amino acids. Germline V CDR1 and CDR2: KGHSH, LQKENI. The CDR3 DNA sequence: TGTGCCAGCTCACCAGGAGTTAACTATGTCTACACCTTC. Translation gives CASSPGVNYVYTF.